One sample yielded the 15 T cell receptor beta chains listed below, sequenced in a study of blood T cells in healthy people across ages. Sample-barcoded 5' priming and a J-beta primer mix drove a second PCR of roughly 6 to 12 cycles. TCRdb re-called the 5' RACE reads with MiXCR, one entry per CDR3 protein. The data contain some 800,000 distinct CDR3 sequences, under 55% of them seen just once; the ten biggest clones take up about a fifth. The sequencing input was blood. The receptor set was obtained from a man aged 55 to 70 in good health.

The genes are TRBV2 and TRBJ2-5; the D is unclear. The ends were cut back, 3 bases at V and 5 bases at J, with 13 bases in the middle. This CDR3 is 14 amino acids long. The germline V gene has CDR1 SNHLY and CDR2 FYNNEI. CDR3 in DNA: TGTGCCAGCAGTGAGGGTCTCATCGGGGAGACCCAGTACTTC. Translation gives CASSEGLIGETQYF.

The chain uses TRBV10-3 and TRBJ2-7; 12 bases fit TRBD1. CDR3 length: 16 residues. Germline V gene data show CDR1 as ENHRY and CDR2 as SYGVKD. V dropped 4 bases and J dropped 1; count of bases not matched to a gene: 5. The CDR3 region is CAISAAGQGASYEQYF. The CDR3 DNA follows: TGTGCCATCAGTGCAGCGGGACAGGGGGCTTCCTACGAGCAGTACTTC.

This clonotype was detected only a few times. The J gene is TRBJ1-2, the V gene TRBV29-1, with D possibly being TRBD1 (6 bases). The germline V and J ends were trimmed by 1 base and 7 bases, with 13 bases remaining between them. CDR3 size: 13 residues. Germline loops: CDR1 SQVTM, CDR2 ANQGSEA. The CDR3 DNA follows: TGCAGCGTTGAAGTTGGGGGGGGCTCTGGCTACACCTTC. It codes for CSVEVGGGSGYTF. Drawing the rest from reference TRBV29-1 and TRBJ1-2, the complete variable domain is SAVISQKPSRDICQRGTSLTIQCQVDSQVTMMFWYRQQPGQSLTLIATANQGSEATYESGFVIDKFPISRPNLTFSTLTVSNMSPEDSSIYLCSVEVGGGSGYTFGSGTRLTVV.

The rearrangement links TRBV12-3 or TRBV12-4 to TRBJ2-3; 9 bases map to TRBD2. This CDR3 comprises 15 residues. The V and J ends lost 4 bases and 4 bases, in that order; junction bases with no gene match: 6. In DNA form, the CDR3 reads TGTGCCAGCAGTTCTAGCGGGGCAAGCGCAGATACGCAGTATTTT. This gives the protein CASSSSGASADTQYF.

This sequence joins TRBV20-1 and TRBJ1-2, with a possible D match to TRBD1 (6 bases). V lost 5 bases and J 6 bases, leaving 25 bases between the germline ends. The CDR3 has 16 amino acids. The germline V gene has CDR1 DFQATT and CDR2 SNEGSKA (reference sequence). The CDR3 region has the DNA TGCAGTGCTGGGCAGGGGTGGGGATCCCCCGCTGATGGCTACACCTTC. Translating it yields CSAGQGWGSPADGYTF.

This chain links TRBV9 with TRBJ2-5; no firm D call. V was pared by 0 bases and J by 4 bases, with 10 bases between. Germline V gene lookup returns CDR1 SGDLS and CDR2 YYNGEE. The CDR3 extends over 14 amino acids. CDR3 protein: CASSVAGTSETQYF. DNA for the CDR3: TGTGCCAGCAGCGTAGCCGGCACCTCAGAGACCCAGTACTTC.

V usage is TRBV7-3 and J usage is TRBJ2-1; 11 bases agree with TRBD2. Germline V gene sequence: CDR1 SGHTA, CDR2 FQGTGA. The V and J ends lost 5 bases and 7 bases, in that order; junction bases with no gene match: 10. The CDR3 is 16 residues long. The CDR3 loop is CASSPRMASGGNEQFF. The DNA of the CDR3 is TGTGCCAGCAGCCCGAGAATGGCTAGCGGGGGGAATGAGCAGTTCTTC.

The chain joins TRBV2 to TRBJ2-5, with 13 bases that match TRBD2. With 6 bases clipped from V and 4 bases from J, the junction kept 5 bases outside the gene matches. The CDR3 is 15 amino acids. CDR1 and CDR2 from the germline V gene are SNHLY and FYNNEI. The CDR3 protein is CASRPGLAGVETQYF. CDR3 bases: TGTGCCAGCAGGCCCGGACTAGCGGGGGTAGAGACCCAGTACTTC.

This clonotype has more than one count but fewer than ten. The chain couples TRBV12-3 or TRBV12-4 to TRBJ2-7; 9 nucleotides agree with TRBD2. This CDR3 region has 15 residues. The V gene end was trimmed by 6 bases and the J gene end by 9 bases; junction bases not matched to a gene: 15. CDR3 DNA sequence: TGTGCCAGCAGCCTACAAGCGGGGGGTCGTAACCCGCAGTACTTC. Protein sequence: CASSLQAGGRNPQYF.

This chain uses TRBV15 with TRBJ2-4; D gene unclear. Judging by the DNA end, TRBJ2-7 fits better; the J call may be wrong. CDR1 LNHNV and CDR2 YYDKDF come from the germline V gene (reference sequence). This CDR3 has 15 residues. The CDR3 DNA follows: TGTGCCACCAGCAGAGATCGGCCAAAAGCCTACGAGCAGTACTTC. Encoded protein: CATSRDRPKAYEQYF.

This rearrangement joins TRBV30 to TRBJ2-4, with D perhaps matching TRBD1 (6 bases). The assigned J gene may be wrong: the sequence end matches TRBJ2-7 better. This CDR3 contains 11 residues. Germline V CDR1 and CDR2: GTSNPN, SVGIG (reference sequence). This chain's CDR3 is CACLRGYEQYF. The CDR3 DNA reads TGTGCCTGCCTCAGGGGTTACGAGCAGTACTTC.

J is TRBJ1-5 and V is TRBV19; no firm D call. The CDR3 covers 12 residues. The V end lost 2 bases, the J end lost 7 bases, and 6 bases lay between the germline ends. CDR1 LNHDA and CDR2 SQIVND come from the germline V gene (reference sequence). CDR3 sequence (DNA): TGTGCCAGTAGTATACCCGGACAGCCCCAGCATTTT. Encoded protein: CASSIPGQPQHF.

The rearrangement uses TRBV5-1 and TRBJ2-7; a possible D gene is TRBD1 (5 bases). The V gene's germline CDR1 is SGHRS and CDR2 YFSETQ. V was clipped by 0 bases and J by 3 bases, with 7 bases between them. There are 13 residues in the CDR3. CDR3 residues: CASSLDRIYEQYF. For the CDR3, the DNA is TGCGCCAGCAGCTTGGACAGGATCTACGAGCAGTACTTC. The whole variable domain, remainder taken from reference TRBV5-1 and TRBJ2-7, is KAGVTQTPRYLIKTRGQQVTLSCSPISGHRSVSWYQQTPGQGLQFLFEYFSETQRNKGNFPGRFSGRQFSNSRSEMNVSTLELGDSALYLCASSLDRIYEQYFGPGTRLTVT.

This clonotype was seen more than once but under ten times. The rearrangement joins TRBV6-1 to TRBJ1-5; D remains ambiguous. The CDR3 sequence is 16 residues long. Per the germline V gene, CDR1 is MNHNS and CDR2 is SASEGT. The ends were cut back, 0 bases at V and 1 base at J, with 10 bases in the middle. The CDR3 spells CASSEAAQISNQPQHF. The CDR3 DNA reads as TGTGCCAGCAGTGAAGCGGCCCAGATAAGCAATCAGCCCCAGCATTTT.

This clonotype showed up many times. The rearrangement uses TRBV3-1 and TRBJ1-2; D is undetermined. CDR1 and CDR2 from the germline V gene are LGHDT and YNNKEL (reference sequence). The CDR3 has 12 residues. Trimming cost V 1 base and J 4 bases, with 4 bases left between them. CDR3 sequence: CASSQGGYGYTF. DNA for the CDR3: TGTGCCAGCAGCCAAGGGGGCTATGGCTACACCTTC.